One sample yielded the 26 T cell receptor beta chains listed below, sequenced in a study of response to subunit inactivated influenza vaccine. One entry per CDR3 protein results from TCRdb running MiXCR on the RT-PCR reads. Of about 620,000 distinct CDR3 sequences listed, around 10% are singletons. These data also formed part of another study, on T cells expressing NK-cell markers. This second report adds: UMI-tagged 5'RACE template switching yielded the TCR beta cDNA.

The specimen comprised PBMCs from blood, sampled on the day of vaccination. These receptors all come from a man in his fifties who received an inactivated influenza vaccine.

In this sample, this clonotype turned up many times. The chain carries TRBV5-1 and TRBJ2-5, with TRBD1 matching over 10 bases. V was pared by 3 bases and J by 5 bases, with 4 bases of the junction left unmatched. Germline CDR1 reads SGHRS; CDR2 reads YFSETQ. The CDR3 spans 14 residues. DNA for the CDR3: TGCGCCAGCAGCTGGAAGGGACAGGGGGAGACCCAGTACTTC. It yields the protein CASSWKGQGETQYF.

This clonotype was detected only a few times. The chain employs TRBV29-1 and TRBJ1-1, with 10 bases matching TRBD1. Unmatched junction bases numbered 19, after V lost 1 base and J lost 5 bases. The V gene's germline CDR1 is SQVTM and CDR2 ANQGSEA. The CDR3 spans 19 residues. This chain's CDR3 is CSVEAIGSVSGTGVTEAFF. The CDR3 DNA follows: TGCAGCGTTGAAGCCATTGGATCCGTGTCCGGGACAGGGGTGACTGAAGCTTTCTTT.

This clonotype has a handful of counts. The chain combines TRBV4-1 with TRBJ2-2; unclear D gene. The V gene lost 3 bases and the J gene lost 6 bases, with 5 bases spanning the gap. The CDR3 length is 12 residues. Germline V lookup: CDR1 MGHRA, CDR2 YSYEKL. CDR3 protein: CASSHNSGELFF. The CDR3 nucleotides are TGCGCCAGCAGCCACAACTCCGGGGAGCTGTTTTTT.

The genes are TRBV7-9 and TRBJ1-5, with 7 bases lining up with TRBD1. V gave up 3 bases and J gave up 5 bases; unmatched junction bases: 10. Germline assignment: CDR1 SEHNR and CDR2 FQNEAQ (reference sequence). The CDR3 consists of 16 residues. The CDR3 loop reads CASSFILGQEDQPQHF. The CDR3 bases are TGTGCCAGCAGCTTTATCCTCGGACAGGAGGATCAGCCCCAGCATTTT.

This clonotype was counted between two and nine times. The chain has TRBV12-3 or TRBV12-4 and TRBJ1-3; no reliable D call. The CDR3 is 13 residues long. The V end lost 6 bases, the J end lost 2 bases, and 8 bases lay between the germline ends. Here the CDR3 DNA reads TGTGCCAGCAGACCCGGGCCTGGAAACACCATATATTTT. Amino acids: CASRPGPGNTIYF.

V is TRBV12-3 or TRBV12-4 and J is TRBJ2-1, with 7 bases identical to TRBD2. After removal of 6 bases from V and 4 bases from J, the junction contained 12 bases not matched to a gene. The CDR3 is made up of 16 amino acids. CDR3: CASRKNTGGTYNEQFF. CDR3 sequence (DNA): TGTGCCAGCAGGAAGAACACGGGGGGTACTTACAATGAGCAGTTCTTC.

The chain joins TRBV19 to TRBJ1-1; D not resolved. CDR1 LNHDA and CDR2 SQIVND come from the germline V gene (reference sequence). The CDR3 has 13 residues. Trimming left V 3 bases short and J 4 bases short, with 9 bases between. The CDR3 DNA is TGTGCCAGTAGTATGGGCGTGGTCACTGAAGCTTTCTTT. It is translated as CASSMGVVTEAFF.

This rearrangement joins TRBV12-3 or TRBV12-4 to TRBJ1-5; D uncertain. Trimming removed 6 bases from V and 7 bases from J, with 16 bases in between. CDR3 length: 14 amino acids. CDR3 in DNA: TGTGCCAGCAGCCCTCGTTCCCGCCAGCAGCCCCAGCATTTT. It yields the protein CASSPRSRQQPQHF.

The rearrangement uses TRBV27 and TRBJ2-1; a possible D gene is TRBD2 (5 bases). Germline loops: CDR1 MNHEY, CDR2 SMNVEV (reference sequence). V was clipped by 0 bases and J by 6 bases, with 6 bases between them. The CDR3 contains 13 residues. CDR3 DNA sequence: TGTGCCAGCAGTTTATCGACTATCAATGAGCAGTTCTTC. Its protein is CASSLSTINEQFF.

V is TRBV28 and J is TRBJ2-7; 10 bases are a match to TRBD2. This CDR3 contains 15 residues. The trim removed 4 bases at V and 2 bases at J, leaving 5 bases unmatched. Per the germline V gene, CDR1 is MDHEN and CDR2 is SYDVKM. CDR3 residues: CASSSPSGSAYEQYF. CDR3 nucleotide sequence: TGTGCCAGCAGTTCCCCTAGCGGGAGCGCCTACGAGCAGTACTTC.

In DNA form, the CDR3 reads TGCAGTGGAGGTCTAGCGGACCTATACAATGAGCAGTTCTTC. Amino acid sequence: CSGGLADLYNEQFF. The chain is built from TRBV20-1 and TRBJ2-1; 7 positions match TRBD2. The CDR3 runs to 14 residues. J lost 4 bases, V lost 7 bases, and 10 bases had no gene match. Germline lookup yields CDR1 DFQATT and CDR2 SNEGSKA (reference sequence).

This clonotype has only a few counts. This chain uses TRBV28 with TRBJ1-5; D is unclear. V was shortened by 3 bases and J by 0 bases, with 12 bases between the two germline ends. CDR1 is MDHEN, CDR2 SYDVKM, per germline. The CDR3 is made up of 16 amino acids. CDR3 loop: CASSFRRITSNQPQHF. DNA for the CDR3: TGTGCCAGCAGTTTCCGACGGATCACTAGCAATCAGCCCCAGCATTTT.

This clonotype came up a few times. The rearrangement uses TRBV6-2 or TRBV6-3 and TRBJ2-1, with 10 bases identical to TRBD2. Germline CDR1 MNHEY, CDR2 SVGEGT. The CDR3 runs 20 residues. Germline trimming cut 2 bases from V and 4 bases from J; bases unmatched to any gene: 17. Written as DNA, the CDR3 is TGTGCCAGCAGTTACCCCCCCGGGTTTCTAGCGGGAGCGGGTTACAATGAGCAGTTCTTC. The encoded protein is CASSYPPGFLAGAGYNEQFF.

This clonotype has a handful of counts. The V gene is TRBV6-1, the J gene TRBJ1-6; the match to TRBD1 covers 8 bases. From germline, CDR1 is MNHNS and CDR2 SASEGT. The CDR3 is 15 residues long. The V segment lost 6 bases and the J segment 8 bases; nucleotides outside the gene matches: 9. The CDR3 sequence is CASSRQGPGDSPLHF. CDR3 bases: TGTGCCAGCAGCAGACAGGGGCCGGGTGATTCACCCCTCCACTTT.

This clonotype has only a few counts. J is TRBJ1-1 and V is TRBV7-6; D possibly corresponds to TRBD1 (6 bases). The CDR3 is 16 amino acids. Germline V gene lookup returns CDR1 SGHVS and CDR2 FNYEAQ. Trimming left V 3 bases short and J 0 bases short, with 14 bases between. CDR3 loop: CASSLGHAVLNTEAFF. Written as DNA, the CDR3 is TGTGCCAGCAGCTTGGGACACGCAGTATTGAACACTGAAGCTTTCTTT. Based on the CDR3 plus reference TRBV7-6 and TRBJ1-1, the full variable domain is GAGVSQSPRYKVTKRGQDVALRCDPISGHVSLYWYRQALGQGPEFLTYFNYEAQQDKSGLPNDRFSAERPEGSISTLTIQRTEQRDSAMYRCASSLGHAVLNTEAFFGQGTRLTVV.

The chain employs TRBV5-6 and TRBJ1-5; D perhaps matches TRBD1 (5 bases). The CDR3 consists of 15 residues. V was clipped by 2 bases and J by 3 bases, with 12 bases between them. CDR1 is SGHDT and CDR2 is YYEEEE in the germline V gene. In DNA form, the CDR3 reads TGTGCCAGCAGCTTAACCCCAGGGATCAATCAGCCCCAGCATTTT. Translating it yields CASSLTPGINQPQHF.

There are many counts of this clonotype. The chain combines TRBV12-3 or TRBV12-4 with TRBJ2-7, with D hard to call. V lost 3 bases, J lost 3 bases, and 9 bases lay in between. The CDR3 runs 13 residues. This CDR3 is CASSFVGYYEQYF. Written as DNA, the CDR3 is TGTGCCAGCAGTTTTGTAGGATACTACGAGCAGTACTTC.

The chain links TRBV20-1 to TRBJ1-1; D perhaps matches TRBD1 (5 bases). In germline, CDR1 is DFQATT, CDR2 SNEGSKA (reference sequence). The CDR3 runs to 15 residues. Trimming removed 0 bases at V and 5 bases at J, with 16 bases between. The CDR3 DNA reads as TGCAGTGCTAGAGACCCGACAAGGGGAGATACTGAAGCTTTCTTT. This gives the protein CSARDPTRGDTEAFF.

In this sample, this clonotype turned up a few times. The rearrangement joins TRBV7-2 to TRBJ2-3; D remains ambiguous. V was trimmed by 5 bases and J by 1 base, leaving 13 bases between them. CDR1 and CDR2 from the germline V gene are SGHTA and FQGNSA. CDR3 length: 15 amino acids. CDR3 nucleotides: TGTGCCAGCAGCCCGCAGCCTCGCCGCACAGATACGCAGTATTTT. Protein sequence: CASSPQPRRTDTQYF.

The V gene is TRBV20-1, the J gene TRBJ2-1; the D is unclear. The CDR3 is 13 amino acids. Germline CDR1 DFQATT, CDR2 SNEGSKA (reference sequence). The V gene lost 6 bases and the J gene lost 9 bases, with 18 bases spanning the gap. The CDR3 DNA sequence: TGCAGTGCCCGAGTTGGGCCTTCCGCTGAGCAGTTCTTC. Translated: CSARVGPSAEQFF.

The chain joins TRBV30 to TRBJ2-5; TRBD2 matches at 7 bases. The CDR3 loop spans 15 amino acids. Losses at the gene ends were 2 bases for V and 4 bases for J; bases not matched to a gene: 10. Per germline, CDR1 GTSNPN and CDR2 SVGIG (reference sequence). This chain's CDR3 is CAWSTELGRGETQYF. CDR3 bases: TGTGCCTGGAGTACCGAACTGGGGAGGGGAGAGACCCAGTACTTC.

The table lists this clonotype with a few counts. As DNA, the CDR3 is TGTGCCAGCAGCCCCCGGTGGTCCTTGGCCGAGACCCAGTACTTC. Its protein is CASSPRWSLAETQYF. The rearrangement joins TRBV14 to TRBJ2-5, with D unresolved. The germline V and J ends were trimmed by 4 bases and 5 bases, with 17 bases remaining between them. Germline lookup yields CDR1 SGHDN and CDR2 FVKESK. This CDR3 is built from 15 residues.

This clonotype was recorded a few times. The DNA of the CDR3 is TGTGCCAGCAGTTTAGCCGTGACAGGGCTATACAATGAGCAGTTCTTC. It is translated as CASSLAVTGLYNEQFF. The chain combines TRBV28 with TRBJ2-1; 7 bases fit TRBD1. Trimming removed 2 bases from V and 4 bases from J; junction bases left unmatched: 8. Germline V gene sequence: CDR1 MDHEN, CDR2 SYDVKM. The CDR3 sequence is 16 residues long.

V is TRBV11-2 and J is TRBJ2-7, with 13 bases that match TRBD2. V dropped 5 bases and J dropped 4; count of bases not matched to a gene: 14. Germline V gene lookup returns CDR1 SGHAT and CDR2 FQNNGV. The CDR3 is 18 residues long. The CDR3 region has the DNA TGTGCCAGCAGCCCAGGGACTAGCGGGACGGGGGATCGGTACGAGCAGTACTTC. This gives the protein CASSPGTSGTGDRYEQYF. The variable domain in full, with the rest retrieved from reference TRBV11-2 and TRBJ2-7, is EAGVAQSPRYKIIEKRQSVAFWCNPISGHATLYWYQQILGQGPKLLIQFQNNGVVDDSQLPKDRFSAERLKGVDSTLKIQPAKLEDSAVYLCASSPGTSGTGDRYEQYFGPGTRLTVT.

This clonotype was recorded many times. The chain couples TRBV24-1 to TRBJ2-1; the D gene is possibly TRBD1 (6 bases). Germline CDR1 reads KGHDR; CDR2 reads SFDVKD. V lost 5 bases to trimming and J lost 7 bases, with 23 bases between them. The CDR3 has 17 amino acids. The CDR3 spells CATSGKVGQSTLNEQFF. As DNA, the CDR3 is TGTGCCACCAGTGGCAAGGTAGGACAGAGCACCTTAAATGAGCAGTTCTTC.

This clonotype was seen many times. The chain uses TRBV7-8 and TRBJ2-7, with no clear D. Trimming removed 1 base at V and 2 bases at J, with 6 bases between. Germline V gene sequence: CDR1 SGHVS, CDR2 FQNEAQ. This CDR3 has 13 residues. Here the CDR3 reads CASSLVEPYEQYF. For the CDR3, the DNA is TGTGCCAGCAGCTTAGTTGAGCCCTACGAGCAGTACTTC.